This is a list of T cell receptor beta chains from one sample in a study of read filtering for tumor transcriptome and immune sequencing. TCRdb independently ran MiXCR on the reads; one entry per CDR3 protein. The sample contains 45,000 to 55,000 distinct CDR3 sequences, roughly 19% of which appear only once. The sequencing input was a population of CD138-negative cells sorted from bone marrow. These receptors were taken from a donor at least 40 years old with multiple myeloma. Each CDR3 is given with its conserved first and last residue. The D gene is left open where the match is weak. The listing skips clone size in some rows; elsewhere it reads once, few, many or a size class.

j_call,clone_size,v_call,d_call,cdr3_aa,cdr3_nt
TRBJ2-5,many,TRBV7-2,TRBD2,CASRRAGGTETQYF,TGTGCCAGTCGCCGTGCGGGAGGGACAGAGACCCAGTACTTC
TRBJ2-1,many,TRBV5-1,-,CASSGKGTGNEQFF,TGCGCCAGCAGCGGTAAGGGTACCGGGAATGAGCAGTTCTTC
TRBJ2-4,-,TRBV19,-,CASSVGGLAKNIQYF,TGTGCCAGTAGCGTAGGGGGACTAGCCAAAAACATTCAGTACTTC
TRBJ2-7,many,TRBV6-5,TRBD2,CASSYSTSGGYEQYF,TGTGCCAGCAGTTACTCGACTAGCGGAGGGTACGAGCAGTACTTC
TRBJ1-1,many,TRBV25-1,-,CASSGQSIMNTEAFF,TGTGCCAGCAGTGGACAGAGTATTATGAACACTGAAGCTTTCTTT
TRBJ1-5,many,TRBV5-6,-,CASSLRATGGGPQHF,TGTGCCAGCAGCTTGAGGGCTACAGGAGGGGGTCCCCAGCATTTT
TRBJ2-7,many,TRBV20-1,TRBD1,CSAREGTGGREQYF,TGCAGTGCTAGAGAGGGGACAGGGGGTCGAGAGCAGTACTTC
TRBJ1-1,many,TRBV9,-,CASSVQTGNTEAFF,TGTGCCAGCAGCGTCCAGACAGGGAACACTGAAGCTTTCTTT
TRBJ2-2,-,TRBV19,-,CVSNLQGATGELFF,TGTGTCAGTAATCTTCAGGGTGCCACCGGGGAGCTGTTTTTT
TRBJ2-3,many,TRBV7-2,-,CASSLMNPPTDTQYF,TGTGCCAGCAGCTTAATGAACCCTCCCACAGATACGCAGTATTTT
TRBJ2-3,many,TRBV5-1,-,CASSLSLVTDTQYF,TGCGCCAGCAGCCTCAGCCTGGTGACAGATACGCAGTATTTT
TRBJ2-7,many,TRBV7-2,-,CASSSAGNFYEQYF,TGTGCCAGCAGCTCGGCAGGGAATTTCTACGAGCAGTACTTC
TRBJ2-1,many,TRBV5-1,TRBD2,CASSLVSGASSYNEQFF,TGCGCCAGCAGCTTGGTTAGCGGGGCCAGCTCCTACAATGAGCAGTTCTTC
TRBJ2-3,few,TRBV5-1,TRBD2,CASSWGAGGIHTDTQYF,TGCGCCAGCAGCTGGGGCGCGGGAGGGATTCACACAGATACGCAGTATTTT
TRBJ1-5,many,TRBV7-8,-,CASSLAVENQPQHF,TGTGCCAGCAGCTTAGCGGTGGAAAATCAGCCCCAGCATTTT
TRBJ2-3,many,TRBV29-1,-,CSVVDSGGADTQYF,TGCAGCGTTGTGGACTCTGGAGGCGCAGATACGCAGTATTTT
TRBJ1-2,many,TRBV7-2,TRBD1,CASSGDSQFPYGYTF,TGTGCCAGCAGCGGGGACAGCCAATTTCCCTATGGCTACACCTTC
TRBJ2-5,few,TRBV12-3/TRBV12-4,TRBD1,CASSLRGQGAWETQYF,TGTGCCAGCAGCCTCCGCGGACAGGGGGCATGGGAGACCCAGTACTTC
TRBJ1-1,many,TRBV4-1,TRBD1,CASSQVMGTGPWRAFF,TGCGCCAGCAGCCAAGTTATGGGGACAGGTCCATGGCGAGCTTTCTTT
TRBJ2-1,many,TRBV13,-,CASSLGDRRNNEQFF,TGTGCCAGCAGCTTAGGAGACAGGAGAAACAATGAGCAGTTCTTC
TRBJ2-1,many,TRBV5-1,TRBD2,CASSLISGSVDEQFF,TGCGCCAGCAGCTTAATTAGCGGGAGTGTTGATGAGCAGTTCTTC
TRBJ1-1,many,TRBV12-3/TRBV12-4,-,CASWRREDTEAFF,TGTGCCAGCTGGAGACGAGAGGACACTGAAGCTTTCTTT
TRBJ1-1,many,TRBV6-2/TRBV6-3,-,CASSYPPTGFEGTEAFF,TGTGCCAGCAGTTACCCTCCCACCGGGTTTGAAGGGACTGAAGCTTTCTTT